Shown below are 28 T cell receptor beta chains from a single sample sequenced in a study of glioma-infiltrating T cells after dendritic cell vaccination. Generated by immunoSEQ multiplex PCR, the TCRdb table keeps only in-frame clones and is missing some. Found here are some 73,000 clones, over 75% of them singletons; the top ten hold 2.1%. The input for sequencing was blood, taken before dendritic cell vaccination. The receptors come from a human donor with glioblastoma.

CDR3 loop: CASSLGRANTEAFF. DNA for the CDR3: TGTGCCAGCAGCTTGGGCAGGGCTAACACTGAAGCTTTCTTT. The chain combines TRBV5-4 with TRBJ1-1, with TRBD1 as a possible D gene (5 bases). This CDR3 spans 14 amino acids. With 0 bases removed from V and 2 bases from J, the gap between germline ends came to 8 bases. Germline CDR1 SGHNT, CDR2 YYREEE (reference sequence).

CDR3 region: CASSLWDRIATEAFF. DNA for the CDR3: TGTGCCAGCAGCTTATGGGACAGGATTGCTACTGAAGCTTTCTTT. V gene TRBV7-9 combines with J gene TRBJ1-1; 8 bases line up with TRBD1. Germline V lookup: CDR1 SEHNR, CDR2 FQNEAQ (reference sequence). The length of the CDR3 is 15 residues. J lost 5 bases, V lost 2 bases, and 7 bases had no gene match. Full variable domain (outside the CDR3, taken from reference TRBV7-9 and TRBJ1-1): DTGVSQNPRHKITKRGQNVTFRCDPISEHNRLYWYRQTLGQGPEFLTYFQNEAQLEKSRLLSDRFSAERPKGSFSTLEIQRTEQGDSAMYLCASSLWDRIATEAFFGQGTRLTVV.

V gene TRBV18 combines with J gene TRBJ1-1; no clear D gene. This CDR3 contains 13 residues. V was cut by 2 bases and J by 11 bases, with 15 bases left in between. Germline V gene lookup returns CDR1 KGHSH and CDR2 LQKENI. The CDR3 protein is CASSPGFKEAAFF. As DNA, the CDR3 is TGTGCCAGCTCACCAGGGTTTAAGGAAGCGGCTTTCTTT.

This chain uses TRBV5-1 with TRBJ1-5; TRBD1 matches at 11 bases. The J segment lost 4 bases and the V segment lost 4 bases, leaving 7 bases of the junction unmatched. The CDR3 consists of 16 residues. From germline, CDR1 is SGHRS and CDR2 YFSETQ. CDR3 protein: CASSPWGQGGNQPQHF. The CDR3 DNA reads as TGCGCCAGCAGCCCCTGGGGACAGGGGGGAAATCAGCCCCAGCATTTT.

The chain links TRBV11-2 to TRBJ1-6, with D unclear. The germline V gene has CDR1 SGHAT and CDR2 FQNNGV. Trimming cost V 5 bases and J 4 bases, with 3 bases left between them. The CDR3 runs 12 residues. Here the CDR3 reads CASSPYNSPLHF. The DNA for the CDR3 is TGTGCCAGCAGCCCGTATAATTCACCCCTCCACTTT. Using reference TRBV11-2 and TRBJ1-6 for the parts outside the CDR3, the full variable domain is EAGVAQSPRYKIIEKRQSVAFWCNPISGHATLYWYQQILGQGPKLLIQFQNNGVVDDSQLPKDRFSAERLKGVDSTLKIQPAKLEDSAVYLCASSPYNSPLHFGNGTRLTVT.

The rearrangement joins TRBV2 to TRBJ1-2; D possibly corresponds to TRBD1 (5 bases). The CDR3 length is 13 residues. The V and J ends lost 6 bases and 0 bases respectively, with 8 bases between them. Germline CDR1 reads SNHLY; CDR2 reads FYNNEI. The DNA for the CDR3 is TGTGCCAGCAGGCAGGGTTCTAACTATGGCTACACCTTC. This codes for CASRQGSNYGYTF. The whole variable domain, filled in from reference TRBV2 and TRBJ1-2, reads EPEVTQTPSHQVTQMGQEVILRCVPISNHLYFYWYRQILGQKVEFLVSFYNNEISEKSEIFDDQFSVERPDGSNFTLKIRSTKLEDSAMYFCASRQGSNYGYTFGSGTRLTVV.

The chain recombines TRBV7-6 with TRBJ2-7, with 9 positions matching TRBD2. Per the germline V gene, CDR1 is SGHVS and CDR2 is FNYEAQ. CDR3 size: 19 residues. V lost 3 bases and J lost 9; bases outside the gene matches: 24. CDR3 region: CASSLILDSRLADCTRQYV. The CDR3 DNA reads TGTGCCAGCAGCTTGATATTGGATTCTCGACTAGCGGATTGTACGAGGCAGTACGTC.

V and J are TRBV27 and TRBJ2-3; no definite D call. The V gene's germline CDR1 is MNHEY and CDR2 SMNVEV (reference sequence). Trimming stripped 3 bases from V and 2 bases from J, with 15 bases between. The CDR3 is 16 amino acids. DNA of the CDR3: TGTGCCAGCAGTTTGAGTGGTGGGCAGTTCACAGATACGCAGTATTTT. It yields the protein CASSLSGGQFTDTQYF.

This sequence joins TRBV2 and TRBJ2-1; TRBD1 aligns across 11 bases. The CDR3 totals 15 residues. J lost 7 bases, V lost 3 bases, and 5 bases had no gene match. Germline loops: CDR1 SNHLY, CDR2 FYNNEI. This CDR3 reads CASSETGQGGNEQFF. The DNA for the CDR3 is TGTGCCAGCAGTGAGACGGGACAGGGGGGGAATGAGCAGTTCTTC.

The genes are TRBV5-5 and TRBJ1-2; 7 bases agree with TRBD1. In germline, CDR1 is SGHKS, CDR2 YYEKEE (reference sequence). Trimming cost V 0 bases and J 5 bases; bases outside gene matches: 7. This CDR3 contains 15 residues. In nucleotides, the CDR3 is TGTGCCAGCAGCTTGGCCTGGGGACAGTTATATGGCTACACCTTC. Its translation is CASSLAWGQLYGYTF.

This clone was seen a few times. V is TRBV6-1 and J is TRBJ1-5; D gene unclear. CDR3 size: 14 residues. Trimming pared 3 bases from V and 10 bases from J, leaving 16 bases between. Germline lookup yields CDR1 MNHNS and CDR2 SASEGT. This CDR3 reads CASSDNRSRGPQHF. CDR3 bases: TGTGCCAGCAGTGACAATCGGTCACGGGGACCCCAGCATTTT.

In this sample, this clone turned up a few times. The rearrangement joins TRBV5-1 to TRBJ2-7; 7 positions match TRBD2. Germline lookup yields CDR1 SGHRS and CDR2 YFSETQ. The CDR3 totals 13 residues. J was trimmed by 4 bases and V by 2 bases; bases with no gene match: 3. CDR3 protein: CASSFQRGYEQYV. CDR3 DNA sequence: TGCGCCAGCAGCTTCCAGCGGGGTTACGAGCAGTACGTC.

The chain carries TRBV5-1 and TRBJ2-1, with TRBD1 identical over 9 bases. The CDR3 is made up of 16 amino acids. The V segment lost 3 bases and the J segment 0 bases; nucleotides outside the gene matches: 4. Germline values: CDR1 SGHRS, CDR2 YFSETQ. The CDR3 reads CASSSGTGSSYNEQFF. The CDR3 nucleotides are TGCGCCAGCAGCTCGGGGACAGGGAGCTCCTACAATGAGCAGTTCTTC. The full variable domain, completed using reference TRBV5-1 and TRBJ2-1, is KAGVTQTPRYLIKTRGQQVTLSCSPISGHRSVSWYQQTPGQGLQFLFEYFSETQRNKGNFPGRFSGRQFSNSRSEMNVSTLELGDSALYLCASSSGTGSSYNEQFFGPGTRLTVL.

This clone was detected once. The junction and the germline gene differ at one end; a read error may be behind it. The V call is TRBV6-5, the J call TRBJ1-2; 8 positions match TRBD1. The CDR3 is made up of 12 amino acids. Per the germline V gene, CDR1 is MNHEY and CDR2 is SVGAGI. The CDR3 region is CASSSPQGGRPF. CDR3 bases: TGTGCCAGCAGTTCTCCACAGGGGGGAAGGCCTTTC.

The V gene is TRBV7-9, the J gene TRBJ1-2, with D perhaps TRBD1 (5 bases). The germline V gene encodes CDR1 SEHNR and CDR2 FQNEAQ (reference sequence). V lost 1 base and J 6 bases, leaving 12 bases between the germline ends. This CDR3 has 14 amino acids. Here the CDR3 DNA reads TGTGCCAGCAGCTTAGAGGCCGCAGGGAATGGCTACACCTTC. This codes for CASSLEAAGNGYTF.

This chain connects TRBV5-1 to TRBJ2-1; 8 nucleotides align to TRBD2. The germline V gene encodes CDR1 SGHRS and CDR2 YFSETQ. The CDR3 runs to 15 residues. The J segment lost 7 bases and the V segment lost 1 base, leaving 7 bases of the junction unmatched. The CDR3 DNA reads TGCGCCAGCAGCTTGTCGGGAGGGACTATTAATGAGCAGTTCTTC. This translates into CASSLSGGTINEQFF.

The chain combines TRBV7-2 with TRBJ2-2; 8 bases agree with TRBD1. CDR1 SGHTA and CDR2 FQGNSA come from the germline V gene. The junction had 7 bases not matched to a gene; V was cut back by 2 bases and J by 5 bases. This CDR3 region has 16 residues. For the CDR3, the DNA is TGTGCCAGCAGCTTACGGCAGGGGGCTGGTACCGGGGAGCTGTTTTTT. Translated, it gives CASSLRQGAGTGELFF.

A few counts support this clone. The chain recombines TRBV6-6 with TRBJ2-7; tentatively, D is TRBD2 (7 bases). In germline, CDR1 is MNHNY, CDR2 SVGAGI (reference sequence). The CDR3 has 16 amino acids. V was shortened by 4 bases and J by 7 bases, with 23 bases between the two germline ends. The CDR3 protein is CASSSQDYPKGGEQYV. CDR3 nucleotide sequence: TGTGCCAGCAGTTCTCAGGACTATCCCAAGGGGGGGGAGCAGTACGTC.

This rearrangement joins TRBV7-9 to TRBJ2-1; possibly TRBD2 for D (5 bases). The CDR3 runs 15 residues. Germline CDR1 is SEHNR and CDR2 is FQNEAQ (reference sequence). V was clipped by 5 bases and J by 5 bases, with 16 bases between them. The CDR3 loop reads CASSQRGTRDNEQFF. The CDR3 nucleotides read TGTGCCAGCAGCCAACGCGGAACTAGGGACAATGAGCAGTTCTTC. Supplemented by reference TRBV7-9 and TRBJ2-1, the full variable domain reads DTGVSQNPRHKITKRGQNVTFRCDPISEHNRLYWYRQTLGQGPEFLTYFQNEAQLEKSRLLSDRFSAERPKGSFSTLEIQRTEQGDSAMYLCASSQRGTRDNEQFFGPGTRLTVL.

This sequence joins TRBV7-8 and TRBJ1-1; TRBD1 might be the D (5 bases). The germline V gene encodes CDR1 SGHVS and CDR2 FQNEAQ. There are 14 residues in the CDR3. V lost 0 bases to trimming and J lost 5 bases, with 10 bases between them. This chain's CDR3 is CASSLAQGRTEAFF. The CDR3 DNA reads TGTGCCAGCAGCTTAGCGCAGGGTCGAACTGAAGCTTTCTTT. Supplemented by reference TRBV7-8 and TRBJ1-1, the full variable domain reads GAGVSQSPRYKVAKRGQDVALRCDPISGHVSLFWYQQALGQGPEFLTYFQNEAQLDKSGLPSDRFFAERPEGSVSTLKIQRTQQEDSAVYLCASSLAQGRTEAFFGQGTRLTVV.

The genes are TRBV5-1 and TRBJ2-1; possibly TRBD2 for D (5 bases). The CDR3 covers 15 residues. The germline V gene has CDR1 SGHRS and CDR2 YFSETQ. V lost 1 base and J 5 bases, leaving 13 bases between the germline ends. The CDR3 spells CASSLNPGTHNEQFF. Here the CDR3 DNA reads TGCGCCAGCAGCTTGAACCCGGGAACCCACAATGAGCAGTTCTTC.

This chain uses TRBV2 with TRBJ1-2; TRBD1 is a possible D gene (6 bases). The CDR3 contains 17 residues. Germline CDR1 and CDR2: SNHLY and FYNNEI. V was pared by 4 bases and J by 6 bases, with 24 bases between. The CDR3 spells CASSVEGGARPSHGYTF. The CDR3 bases are TGTGCCAGCAGTGTTGAGGGGGGGGCTAGACCGTCGCATGGCTACACCTTC.

The rearrangement joins TRBV5-1 to TRBJ2-2; 13 nucleotides agree with TRBD2. The CDR3 has 16 residues. V trimming: 3 bases; J trimming: 7 bases; junction bases outside the gene matches: 6. Germline V CDR1 and CDR2: SGHRS, YFSETQ. This CDR3 reads CASSSGTSGVNGELFF. For the CDR3, the DNA is TGCGCCAGCAGCTCGGGGACTAGCGGGGTTAACGGGGAGCTGTTTTTT.

The chain links TRBV5-1 to TRBJ2-3, with a tentative D call TRBD2 (6 bases). This CDR3 is built from 16 residues. CDR1 is SGHRS and CDR2 is YFSETQ in the germline V gene. V was clipped by 0 bases and J by 1 base, with 12 bases between them. CDR3 amino acids: CASSLGAREGTDTQYF. The CDR3 DNA reads as TGCGCCAGCAGCTTGGGGGCTAGGGAGGGCACAGATACGCAGTATTTT.

Of note for this clone: One end of the junction is discordant with germline, which a read error may explain. This sequence joins TRBV9 and TRBJ2-5, with 8 bases lining up with TRBD2. The CDR3 is 14 residues long. Germline CDR1 reads SGDLS; CDR2 reads YYNGEE. CDR3 DNA sequence: TGTGCCAGCAGCGTAGGTGACAGGCCGGCGGGGGGACACTTC. Its translation: CASSVGDRPAGGHF. The variable domain in full, completed from reference TRBV9 and TRBJ2-5, reads DSGVTQTPKHLITATGQRVTLRCSPRSGDLSVYWYQQSLDQGLQFLIQYYNGEERAKGNILERFSAQQFPDLHSELNLSSLELGDSALYFCASSVGDRPAGGHFGPGTRLLVL.

The chain couples TRBV28 to TRBJ2-7, with no clear D. This CDR3 has 10 amino acids. The germline CDR1 and CDR2 sequences are MDHEN and SYDVKM. Trimming left V 5 bases short and J 9 bases short, with 8 bases between. The CDR3 loop is CASSPSPQYV. CDR3 bases: TGTGCCAGCAGTCCCTCGCCGCAGTACGTC.

The chain uses TRBV11-2 and TRBJ2-7, with D perhaps TRBD2 (5 bases). V was clipped by 5 bases and J by 0 bases, with 14 bases between them. Germline lookup yields CDR1 SGHAT and CDR2 FQNNGV. The length of the CDR3 is 15 residues. The CDR3 nucleotides read TGTGCCAGCAGCGTCGACTACCAGAGCTCCTACGAGCAGTACTTC. Amino acid sequence: CASSVDYQSSYEQYF.

This chain joins TRBV10-1 and TRBJ2-1; possible D gene TRBD1, 5 bases. The V end was cut by 0 bases, the J end by 8 bases, with 5 bases between. The CDR3 sequence is 12 residues long. Germline V gene sequence: CDR1 WNHNN, CDR2 SYGVQD (reference sequence). The CDR3 coding sequence is TGCGCCAGCAGTGAGTCCAGGGATGAGCAGTTCTTC. Its protein product is CASSESRDEQFF.